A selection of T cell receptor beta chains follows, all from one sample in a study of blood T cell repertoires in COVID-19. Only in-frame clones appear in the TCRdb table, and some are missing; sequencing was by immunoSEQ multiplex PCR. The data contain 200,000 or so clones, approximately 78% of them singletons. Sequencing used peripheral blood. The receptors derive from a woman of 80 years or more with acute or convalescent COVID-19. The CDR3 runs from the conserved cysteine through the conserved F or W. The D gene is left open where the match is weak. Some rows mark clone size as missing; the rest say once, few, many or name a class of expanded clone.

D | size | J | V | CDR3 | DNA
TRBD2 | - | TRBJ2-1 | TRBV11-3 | CASSLGTSGGTEFF | TGTGCCAGCAGCTTAGGGACTAGCGGGGGAACCGAGTTCTTC
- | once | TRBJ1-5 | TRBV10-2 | CASRDSNQPQHF | TGCGCCAGCCGGGATAGCAATCAGCCCCAGCATTTT
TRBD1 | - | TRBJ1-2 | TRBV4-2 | CASSQDRAGGGYGYTF | TGTGCCAGCAGCCAAGATCGGGCAGGGGGAGGATATGGCTACACCTTC
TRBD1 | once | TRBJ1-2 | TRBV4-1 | CASSPPLVTGTGGSGYTF | TGCGCCAGCAGCCCACCCTTGGTCACCGGGACAGGGGGCTCTGGCTACACCTTC
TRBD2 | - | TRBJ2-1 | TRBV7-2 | CASSLARGLAGKTNEQFF | TGTGCCAGCAGCTTAGCCCGTGGACTAGCGGGGAAAACCAATGAGCAGTTCTTC
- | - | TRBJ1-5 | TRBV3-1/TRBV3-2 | CASLGLGSQPQHF | TGTGCCAGCTTAGGGTTGGGGAGTCAGCCCCAGCATTTT
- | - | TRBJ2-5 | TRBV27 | CASGASGETQYF | TGTGCCAGCGGCGCTTCAGGAGAGACCCAGTACTTC
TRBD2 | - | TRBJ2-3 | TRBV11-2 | CASSPTLYSGSPTDTQYF | TGTGCCAGCAGCCCCACTCTATACAGCGGGAGCCCCACAGATACGCAGTATTTT
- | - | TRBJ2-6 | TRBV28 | CASSRGGPNSGANVLTF | TGTGCCAGCAGTAGAGGGGGACCAAACTCTGGGGCCAACGTCCTGACTTTC
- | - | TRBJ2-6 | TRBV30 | CAWSVSGSGANVLTF | TGTGCCTGGAGTGTTTCGGGGTCTGGGGCCAACGTCCTGACTTTC
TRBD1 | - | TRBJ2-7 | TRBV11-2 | CASSPGGNYEQYF | TGTGCCAGCAGCCCAGGGGGCAACTACGAGCAGTACTTC
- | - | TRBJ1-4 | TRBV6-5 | CASSSPNEKLFF | TGTGCCAGCAGTTCCCCGAATGAAAAACTGTTTTTT
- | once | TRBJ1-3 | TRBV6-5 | CASSPQGIAGNTIYF | TGTGCCAGCAGTCCGCAGGGCATCGCTGGAAACACCATATATTTT
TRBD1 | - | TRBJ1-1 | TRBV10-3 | CAIRGTGETEAFF | TGTGCCATCAGGGGGACAGGGGAAACTGAAGCTTTCTTT
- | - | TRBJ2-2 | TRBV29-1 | CSVEEGRGITGELFF | TGCAGCGTTGAAGAAGGGAGGGGGATAACCGGGGAGCTGTTTTTT
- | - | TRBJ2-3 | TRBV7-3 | CASSLAGSDTQYF | TGTGCCAGCAGCTTGGCGGGATCAGATACGCAGTATTTT
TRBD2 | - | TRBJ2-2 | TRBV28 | CASSLSSGTNTGELFF | TGTGCCAGCAGTCTCTCTAGCGGAACGAACACCGGGGAGCTGTTTTTT
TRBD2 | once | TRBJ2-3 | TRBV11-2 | CASRQTSGESTDTQYF | TGTGCCAGCAGGCAGACTAGCGGGGAAAGCACAGATACGCAGTATTTT
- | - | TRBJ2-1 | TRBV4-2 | CASSQDGGRNEQFF | TGTGCCAGCAGCCAAGATGGCGGGCGGAATGAGCAGTTCTTC
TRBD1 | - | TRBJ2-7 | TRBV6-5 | CASRAGQGSYEQYF | TGTGCCAGCCGCGCTGGACAGGGAAGTTACGAGCAGTACTTC
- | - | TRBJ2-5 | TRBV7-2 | CASSLVTGFQETQYF | TGTGCCAGCAGCTTAGTCACGGGATTCCAAGAGACCCAGTACTTC
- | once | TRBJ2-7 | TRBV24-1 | CATSGGPVDNEQYF | TGTGCCACCAGCGGAGGACCCGTCGATAACGAGCAGTACTTC
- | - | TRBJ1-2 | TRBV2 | CASSVYRDGYTF | TGTGCCAGCAGCGTTTACAGGGATGGCTACACCTTC
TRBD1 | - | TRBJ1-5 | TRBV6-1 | CASSEDRGLWSHF | TGTGCCAGCAGTGAGGACAGGGGGCTGTGGTCGCATTTT
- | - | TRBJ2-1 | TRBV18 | CASSLQGNEQFF | TGTGCCAGCTCCCTTCAGGGTAATGAGCAGTTCTTC
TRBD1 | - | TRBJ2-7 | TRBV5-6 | CASRPGTGSYEQYF | TGTGCCAGCAGGCCCGGGACAGGATCCTACGAGCAGTACTTC
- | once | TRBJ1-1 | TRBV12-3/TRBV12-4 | CASSLGSLRAFF | TGTGCCAGCAGTTTAGGGTCGCTTCGGGCTTTCTTT
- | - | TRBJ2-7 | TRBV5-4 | CASSLAGLTYEQYF | TGTGCCAGCAGCTTGGCTGGTCTTACATACGAGCAGTACTTC
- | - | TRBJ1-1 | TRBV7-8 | CASSLARQGSRTEAFF | TGTGCCAGCAGCTTAGCGAGGCAGGGATCGAGGACTGAAGCTTTCTTT
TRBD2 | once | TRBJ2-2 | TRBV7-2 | CASSLRGGARVELFF | TGTGCCAGCAGCCTCCGCGGGGGGGCCAGGGTCGAGCTGTTTTTT
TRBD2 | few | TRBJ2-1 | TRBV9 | CASSPRSGSSAGSYNEQFF | TGTGCCAGCAGCCCCCGCTCGGGGTCGTCAGCGGGGAGTTACAATGAGCAGTTCTTC
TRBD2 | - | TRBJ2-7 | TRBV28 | CASRKQGSSGISEQYF | TGTGCCAGCAGAAAACAGGGGTCTAGCGGGATCTCCGAGCAGTACTTC
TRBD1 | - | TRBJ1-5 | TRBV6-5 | CASRTGTGLGPQHF | TGTGCCAGCAGGACCGGGACAGGCTTGGGGCCCCAGCATTTT
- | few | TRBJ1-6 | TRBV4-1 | CASSLSRDTHSPLHF | TGCGCCAGCAGCCTATCCCGGGACACCCATTCACCCCTCCACTTT
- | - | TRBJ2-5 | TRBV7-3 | CASSLNSGRQETQYF | TGTGCCAGCAGCTTAAATAGCGGCCGCCAAGAGACCCAGTACTTC
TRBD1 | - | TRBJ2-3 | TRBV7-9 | CASSSLGQGFTDTQYF | TGTGCCAGCAGCTCACTTGGACAGGGCTTCACAGATACGCAGTATTTT
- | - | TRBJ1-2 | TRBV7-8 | CASSPDSDYGYTF | TGTGCCAGCAGCCCGGACAGCGACTATGGCTACACCTTC
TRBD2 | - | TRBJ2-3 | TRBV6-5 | CATTSVGPDTQYF | TGTGCCACCACTAGCGTCGGCCCAGATACGCAGTATTTT
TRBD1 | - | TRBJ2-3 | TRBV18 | CASSLDRVQRDTQYF | TGTGCCAGCTCATTAGACAGGGTTCAGAGAGATACGCAGTATTTT
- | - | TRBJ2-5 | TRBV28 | CASTLMGAWETQYF | TGTGCCAGCACCCTAATGGGGGCCTGGGAGACCCAGTACTTC
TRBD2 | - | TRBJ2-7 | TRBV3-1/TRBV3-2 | CASSQAGLAQTLPYEQYF | TGTGCCAGCAGCCAAGCGGGACTAGCGCAAACCCTCCCCTACGAGCAGTACTTC
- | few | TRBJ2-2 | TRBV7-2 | CASSPLRNTGELFF | TGTGCCAGCAGCCCTCTGAGGAACACCGGGGAGCTGTTTTTT
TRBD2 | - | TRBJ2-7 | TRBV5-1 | CASSLGLAGVYEQYF | TGCGCCAGCAGCCTCGGACTAGCGGGAGTCTACGAGCAGTACTTC
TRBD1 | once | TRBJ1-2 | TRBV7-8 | CASSSGTVNYGYTF | TGTGCCAGCAGCTCTGGGACAGTTAACTATGGCTACACCTTC
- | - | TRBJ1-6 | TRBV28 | CASSLGAGAAYNSPLHF | TGTGCCAGCAGTTTAGGGGCAGGGGCGGCCTATAATTCACCCCTCCACTTT
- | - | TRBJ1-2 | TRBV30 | CAWSTTPSGVGYTF | TGTGCCTGGAGTACGACTCCCTCCGGGGTCGGCTACACCTTC